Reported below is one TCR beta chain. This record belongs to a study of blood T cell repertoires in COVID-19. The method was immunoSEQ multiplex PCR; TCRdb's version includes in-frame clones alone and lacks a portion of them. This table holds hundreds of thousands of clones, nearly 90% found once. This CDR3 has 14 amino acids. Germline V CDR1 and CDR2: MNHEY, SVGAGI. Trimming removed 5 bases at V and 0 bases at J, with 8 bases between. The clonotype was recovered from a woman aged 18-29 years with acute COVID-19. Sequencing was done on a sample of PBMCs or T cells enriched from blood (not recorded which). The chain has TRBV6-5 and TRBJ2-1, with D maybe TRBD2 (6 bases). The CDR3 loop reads CASSPTSSYNEQFF. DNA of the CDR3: TGTGCCAGCAGTCCGACTAGCTCCTACAATGAGCAGTTCTTC.